The 31 T cell receptor beta chains listed next were all sequenced from one sample in a study of cytomegalovirus exposure and HLA in healthy donors. The PCR ran on 60 Vbeta and 13 Jbeta primers. Clones were read by immunoSEQ multiplex PCR, and TCRdb kept only the in-frame ones, dropping some. The table has a few hundred thousand clones, around 90% seen once; the top ten hold 2% to 3%. The sample consisted of PBMCs. The origin of the receptors is a woman aged 18-35 years in good health and CMV-seronegative.

As for this clone: This specimen includes other DNA sequences encoding the same CDR3. V and J are TRBV9 and TRBJ2-5, with D possibly TRBD2 on 7 matching bases. The germline V and J ends were trimmed by 0 bases and 4 bases, with 10 bases remaining between them. Germline V gives CDR1 SGDLS, CDR2 YYNGEE. The CDR3 runs 14 residues. The CDR3 loop is CASSVGGGAETQYF. The CDR3 DNA sequence: TGTGCCAGCAGCGTAGGTGGGGGGGCAGAGACCCAGTACTTC.

Worth noting for this clone: Other DNA sequences in this sample translate to the same CDR3. The V and J genes are TRBV6-5 and TRBJ1-4, with TRBD1 matching over 7 bases. This CDR3 is 14 amino acids long. Germline CDR1 is MNHEY and CDR2 is SVGAGI. V lost 5 bases, J lost 3 bases, and 3 bases stayed unmatched. CDR3 region: CASSPTGSNEKLFF. The DNA for the CDR3 is TGTGCCAGCAGTCCGACAGGGTCTAATGAAAAACTGTTTTTT.

For the CDR3, the DNA is TGTGCCAGCAGCCTAACCCTGGGGGGGGAGCAGTTCTTC. Amino acids: CASSLTLGGEQFF. The chain couples TRBV4-2 to TRBJ2-1; TRBD2 agrees at 7 bases. Per germline, CDR1 LGHNA and CDR2 YNFKEQ. The junction had 7 bases not matched to a gene; V was cut back by 4 bases and J by 10 bases. The CDR3 consists of 13 residues.

V gene TRBV6-4 combines with J gene TRBJ2-1, with D perhaps matching TRBD2 (6 bases). The CDR3 covers 16 residues. V was trimmed by 2 bases and J by 4 bases, leaving 15 bases between them. CDR1 is MRHNA, CDR2 SNTAGT, per germline. The CDR3 sequence is CASSDRGTSRYNEQFF. In DNA, the CDR3 is TGTGCCAGCAGTGACCGCGGGACTTCCAGATACAATGAGCAGTTCTTC.

The rearrangement joins TRBV10-2 to TRBJ2-7; 9 bases match TRBD2. J lost 3 bases, V lost 6 bases, and 9 bases had no gene match. This CDR3 is 15 amino acids long. Germline loops: CDR1 WSHSY, CDR2 SAAADI. The CDR3 coding sequence is TGCGCCAGCAGCTCTAGCGGGACGCTACTCTACGAGCAGTACTTC. This sequence encodes CASSSSGTLLYEQYF.

Only a few counts were recorded for this clone. For the CDR3, the DNA is TGTGCCAGCAGCCTACTAGCGCAAGTCTACAATGAGCAGTTCTTC. Translation: CASSLLAQVYNEQFF. This chain uses TRBV11-2 with TRBJ2-1; 7 bases map to TRBD2. The CDR3 totals 15 residues. Germline V CDR1 and CDR2: SGHAT, FQNNGV. J gave up 3 bases and V 5 bases, and 7 bases lay outside the gene matches.

V is TRBV28 and J is TRBJ2-7, with D perhaps matching TRBD1 (6 bases). Trimming pared 7 bases from V and 2 bases from J, leaving 21 bases between. The CDR3 spans 16 residues. Per germline, CDR1 MDHEN and CDR2 SYDVKM. The CDR3 coding sequence is TGTGCCAGCATGACCCCAGGGGCAGCCATCCCCTACGAGCAGTACTTC. It translates to CASMTPGAAIPYEQYF. The full variable domain, with the rest looked up from reference TRBV28 and TRBJ2-7, is DVKVTQSSRYLVKRTGEKVFLECVQDMDHENMFWYRQDPGLGLRLIYFSYDVKMKEKGDIPEGYSVSREKKERFSLILESASTNQTSMYLCASMTPGAAIPYEQYFGPGTRLTVT.

The V and J genes are TRBV29-1 and TRBJ2-4, with D uncertain. V lost 7 bases and J lost 7, with 14 bases in between. CDR1 and CDR2 from the germline V gene are SQVTM and ANQGSEA. This CDR3 is built from 12 residues. Here the CDR3 DNA reads TGCAGCGCCTCGGGTAGTGATAACATTCAGTACTTC. Protein: CSASGSDNIQYF.

The rearrangement joins TRBV10-3 to TRBJ1-5, with D uncertain. The V gene lost 0 bases and the J gene lost 11 bases, with 8 bases spanning the gap. Germline V gives CDR1 ENHRY, CDR2 SYGVKD. This CDR3 has 12 residues. The CDR3 loop reads CAISESAGSQHF. The CDR3 DNA sequence: TGTGCCATCAGTGAGTCGGCAGGTTCCCAGCATTTT.

This clone was found a few times. V and J are TRBV5-6 and TRBJ1-5, with a weak D call TRBD1 (5 bases). V was pared by 0 bases and J by 6 bases, with 13 bases between. The CDR3 is 15 residues long. Germline V CDR1 and CDR2: SGHDT, YYEEEE. DNA for the CDR3: TGTGCCAGCAGCTTGGCCCAGGGTAGTGGTCAGCCCCAGCATTTT. Amino acids: CASSLAQGSGQPQHF.

This sequence joins TRBV30 and TRBJ1-5, with D tentatively TRBD1 (6 bases). The V end was cut by 2 bases, the J end by 0 bases, with 11 bases between. The CDR3 loop spans 15 amino acids. CDR1 is GTSNPN, CDR2 SVGIG, per germline (reference sequence). The CDR3 nucleotides read TGTGCCTGGAGTTCGACAGGTTATAGCAATCAGCCCCAGCATTTT. It codes for CAWSSTGYSNQPQHF.

The chain links TRBV11-2 to TRBJ2-4, with 7 bases aligning to TRBD2. The CDR3 spans 16 residues. Germline V lookup: CDR1 SGHAT, CDR2 FQNNGV. Trimming cost V 3 bases and J 0 bases; bases outside gene matches: 5. CDR3 nucleotide sequence: TGTGCCAGCAGCTTTGGGGGGGGGTTAGCCAAAAACATTCAGTACTTC. This sequence encodes CASSFGGGLAKNIQYF.

The chain joins TRBV19 to TRBJ1-4; tentative D call: TRBD1 (5 bases). CDR1 is LNHDA, CDR2 SQIVND, per germline (reference sequence). V was pared by 2 bases and J by 1 base, with 5 bases between. There are 14 residues in the CDR3. CDR3 amino acids: CASSIQGTNEKLFF. Written as DNA, the CDR3 is TGTGCCAGTAGTATACAGGGAACTAATGAAAAACTGTTTTTT.

The rearrangement joins TRBV6-5 to TRBJ1-2, with D perhaps matching TRBD1 (5 bases). Germline assignment: CDR1 MNHEY and CDR2 SVGAGI. Between the trimmed V and J ends, which lost 6 bases and 3 bases, there was a span of 14 bases. This CDR3 has 14 amino acids. The CDR3 is CASRMEGKHYGYTF. The CDR3, as DNA: TGTGCCAGCAGGATGGAGGGGAAACACTATGGCTACACCTTC.

A few counts support this clone. The CDR3 sequence is CASRQDGTAGLYEQYF. Written as DNA, the CDR3 is TGTGCCAGCAGACAGGATGGGACAGCTGGACTCTACGAGCAGTACTTC. The V call is TRBV6-6, the J call TRBJ2-5; 7 bases are a match to TRBD1. The J call is doubtful: the DNA matches TRBJ2-7 better. Germline loops: CDR1 MNHNY, CDR2 SVGAGI (reference sequence). This CDR3 spans 16 amino acids.

The CDR3 sequence: CASSGQGQVQETQYF. The CDR3 DNA reads as TGTGCCAGCAGCGGACAGGGTCAAGTTCAAGAGACCCAGTACTTC. The chain carries TRBV6-5 and TRBJ2-5, with TRBD1 identical over 8 bases. Germline V CDR1 and CDR2: MNHEY, SVGAGI. Germline trimming cut 6 bases from V and 2 bases from J; bases unmatched to any gene: 8. This CDR3 comprises 15 residues.

This rearrangement joins TRBV7-9 to TRBJ2-2, with TRBD1 identical over 9 bases. Germline CDR1 SEHNR, CDR2 FQNEAQ (reference sequence). The CDR3 runs 18 residues. J was trimmed by 3 bases and V by 2 bases; bases with no gene match: 10. The CDR3 DNA reads as TGTGCCAGCAGCTTATTGGGACAGGGAAAAGTGTACACCGGGGAGCTGTTTTTT. This codes for CASSLLGQGKVYTGELFF.

The chain recombines TRBV6-1 with TRBJ2-7; TRBD1 matches at 7 bases. J was trimmed by 0 bases and V by 3 bases; bases with no gene match: 5. The germline V gene has CDR1 MNHNS and CDR2 SASEGT. The CDR3 is made up of 15 amino acids. The CDR3 protein is CASSDGGQFSYEQYF. The CDR3 region has the DNA TGTGCCAGCAGTGATGGGGGACAGTTCTCCTACGAGCAGTACTTC.

V gene TRBV27 combines with J gene TRBJ1-1; D remains ambiguous. The CDR3 totals 16 residues. V was trimmed by 0 bases and J by 6 bases, leaving 17 bases between them. Per the germline V gene, CDR1 is MNHEY and CDR2 is SMNVEV (reference sequence). The CDR3 sequence: CASSLSSRYGGPEAFF. CDR3 coding DNA: TGTGCCAGCAGTTTATCGAGTAGGTATGGCGGCCCTGAAGCTTTCTTT.

The J gene is TRBJ1-2, the V gene TRBV30; TRBD1 agrees at 11 bases. CDR1 and CDR2 from the germline V gene are GTSNPN and SVGIG (reference sequence). CDR3 length equals 15 residues. With 3 bases clipped from V and 2 bases from J, the junction kept 5 bases outside the gene matches. The CDR3 spells CAWRRGQGANYGYTF. The CDR3 coding sequence is TGTGCCTGGAGGCGAGGACAGGGGGCGAACTATGGCTACACCTTC.

The chain has TRBV19 and TRBJ1-1; 10 nucleotides align to TRBD1. The CDR3 loop spans 15 amino acids. The germline gives CDR1 LNHDA, CDR2 SQIVND (reference sequence). Unmatched junction bases numbered 8, after V lost 3 bases and J lost 7 bases. The CDR3 DNA is TGTGCCAGTAGTATCTCCGGGACAGGGGAAAATGAAGCTTTCTTT. This translates into CASSISGTGENEAFF. Full variable domain (remainder filled in from reference TRBV19 and TRBJ1-1): DGGITQSPKYLFRKEGQNVTLSCEQNLNHDAMYWYRQDPGQGLRLIYYSQIVNDFQKGDIAEGYSVSREKKESFPLTVTSAQKNPTAFYLCASSISGTGENEAFFGQGTRLTVV.

The J gene is TRBJ2-7, the V gene TRBV18, with D tentatively TRBD1 (6 bases). Germline CDR1 KGHSH, CDR2 LQKENI. The CDR3 has 13 residues. V was pared by 2 bases and J by 5 bases, with 10 bases between. CDR3 sequence: CASSPTGKNEQYF. The CDR3, as DNA: TGTGCCAGCTCACCAACAGGGAAGAACGAGCAGTACTTC. Full variable domain (outside the CDR3, taken from reference TRBV18 and TRBJ2-7): NAGVMQNPRHLVRRRGQEARLRCSPMKGHSHVYWYRQLPEEGLKFMVYLQKENIIDESGMPKERFSAEFPKEGPSILRIQQVVRGDSAAYFCASSPTGKNEQYFGPGTRLTVT.

The chain combines TRBV30 with TRBJ1-2; TRBD1 agrees at 8 bases. J was trimmed by 3 bases and V by 4 bases; bases with no gene match: 7. Germline CDR1 is GTSNPN and CDR2 is SVGIG (reference sequence). The length of the CDR3 is 14 residues. CDR3 amino acids: CAWTRRGLYYGYTF. The DNA for the CDR3 is TGTGCCTGGACTCGCAGGGGGCTATACTATGGCTACACCTTC.

The V call is TRBV2, the J call TRBJ1-2, with a weak D call TRBD1 (6 bases). CDR1 SNHLY and CDR2 FYNNEI come from the germline V gene. The germline V and J ends were trimmed by 2 bases and 8 bases, with 12 bases remaining between them. The CDR3 runs 13 residues. This CDR3 is CASSEYGGYGYTF. The CDR3 region has the DNA TGTGCCAGCAGTGAATATGGGGGCTACGGCTACACCTTC.

The rearrangement uses TRBV5-1 and TRBJ1-2; 10 bases are shared with TRBD1. CDR3 length: 14 amino acids. The J segment lost 6 bases and the V segment lost 0 bases, leaving 2 bases of the junction unmatched. Germline-derived CDR1 and CDR2 are SGHRS and YFSETQ. DNA for the CDR3: TGCGCCAGCAGCTTGGGACAGGGGGCGAATGGCTACACCTTC. Translation gives CASSLGQGANGYTF.

The chain uses TRBV9 and TRBJ1-2; 7 bases agree with TRBD1. Per the germline V gene, CDR1 is SGDLS and CDR2 is YYNGEE. The junction had 12 bases not matched to a gene; V was cut back by 3 bases and J by 4 bases. This CDR3 region has 16 residues. CDR3 residues: CASSATMTGIGYGYTF. CDR3 DNA sequence: TGTGCCAGCAGCGCCACAATGACAGGGATCGGCTATGGCTACACCTTC.

The chain carries TRBV5-1 and TRBJ2-7; possible D gene TRBD2, 6 bases. Per germline, CDR1 SGHRS and CDR2 YFSETQ. The V and J ends lost 4 bases and 3 bases respectively, with 14 bases between them. This CDR3 comprises 14 residues. CDR3 coding DNA: TGCGCCAGCAGCCTCCGGGACTTAGACTACGAGCAGTACTTC. Translation: CASSLRDLDYEQYF.

The chain employs TRBV5-5 and TRBJ1-2, with D possibly TRBD1 on 6 matching bases. With 0 bases removed from V and 6 bases from J, the gap between germline ends came to 15 bases. CDR1 and CDR2 (germline): SGHKS, YYEKEE (reference sequence). The CDR3 spans 15 residues. The CDR3 here is CASSLAWGGNDGYTF. The CDR3 DNA sequence: TGTGCCAGCAGCTTGGCCTGGGGGGGCAATGATGGCTACACCTTC.

The rearrangement links TRBV18 to TRBJ2-5; D perhaps matches TRBD1 (5 bases). Germline lookup yields CDR1 KGHSH and CDR2 LQKENI. Trimming took off 1 base at V and 5 bases at J, with 11 bases between the two ends. CDR3 length equals 14 residues. The CDR3 region has the DNA TGTGCCAGCTCACCACGGGCAGGGTATGAGACCCAGTACTTC. Its translation is CASSPRAGYETQYF.

The chain carries TRBV15 and TRBJ2-1; 11 positions match TRBD2. CDR1 LNHNV and CDR2 YYDKDF come from the germline V gene (reference sequence). Losses at the gene ends were 0 bases for V and 7 bases for J; bases not matched to a gene: 14. This CDR3 comprises 19 residues. The CDR3 here is CATSRDWASGGSRENEQFF. For the CDR3, the DNA is TGTGCCACCAGCAGAGATTGGGCTAGCGGGGGGTCCAGAGAAAATGAGCAGTTCTTC.

This chain connects TRBV29-1 to TRBJ1-4; TRBD1 agrees at 7 bases. This CDR3 region has 13 residues. After removal of 6 bases from V and 4 bases from J, the junction contained 5 bases not matched to a gene. CDR1 and CDR2 (germline): SQVTM, ANQGSEA. The DNA of the CDR3 is TGCAGCGTCACAGGGGCCCTTAATGAAAAACTGTTTTTT. It yields the protein CSVTGALNEKLFF.